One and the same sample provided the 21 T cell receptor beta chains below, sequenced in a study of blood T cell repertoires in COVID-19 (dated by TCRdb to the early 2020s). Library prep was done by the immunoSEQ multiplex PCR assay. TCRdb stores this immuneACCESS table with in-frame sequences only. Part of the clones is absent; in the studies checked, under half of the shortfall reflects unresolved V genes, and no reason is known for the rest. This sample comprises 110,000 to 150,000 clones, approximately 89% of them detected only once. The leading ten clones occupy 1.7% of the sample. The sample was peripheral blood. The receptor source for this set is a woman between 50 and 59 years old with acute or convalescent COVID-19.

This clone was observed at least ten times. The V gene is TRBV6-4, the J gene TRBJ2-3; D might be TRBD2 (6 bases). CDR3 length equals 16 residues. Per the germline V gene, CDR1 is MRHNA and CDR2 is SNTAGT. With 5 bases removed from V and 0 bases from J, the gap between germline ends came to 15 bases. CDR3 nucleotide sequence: TGTGCCAGCAGTAACCTCGCGGGGACTAGCACAGATACGCAGTATTTT. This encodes CASSNLAGTSTDTQYF.

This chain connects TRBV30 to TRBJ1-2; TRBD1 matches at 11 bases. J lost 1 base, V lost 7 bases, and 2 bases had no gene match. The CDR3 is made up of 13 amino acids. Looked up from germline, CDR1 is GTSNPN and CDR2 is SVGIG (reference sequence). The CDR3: CASGTGGNYGYTF. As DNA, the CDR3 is TGTGCCTCAGGGACAGGGGGTAACTATGGCTACACCTTC.

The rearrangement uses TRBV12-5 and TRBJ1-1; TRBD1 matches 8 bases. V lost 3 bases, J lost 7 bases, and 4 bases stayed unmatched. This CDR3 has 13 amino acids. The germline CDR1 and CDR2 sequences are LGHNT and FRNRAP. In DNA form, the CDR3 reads TGTGCTAGTGGTTTCTCGACAGGGGTTGAAGCTTTCTTT. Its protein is CASGFSTGVEAFF.

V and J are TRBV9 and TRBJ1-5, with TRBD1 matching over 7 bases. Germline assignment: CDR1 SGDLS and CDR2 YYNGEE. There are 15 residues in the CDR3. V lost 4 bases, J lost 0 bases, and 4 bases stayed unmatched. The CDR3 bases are TGTGCCAGCAGCACACAGGGGCTTAGCAATCAGCCCCAGCATTTT. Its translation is CASSTQGLSNQPQHF.

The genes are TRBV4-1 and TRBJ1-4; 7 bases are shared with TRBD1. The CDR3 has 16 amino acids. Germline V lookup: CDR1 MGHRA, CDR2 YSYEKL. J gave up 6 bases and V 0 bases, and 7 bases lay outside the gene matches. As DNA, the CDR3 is TGCGCCAGCAGCCAAGAATCCGGGACAGCCGATGAAAAACTGTTTTTT. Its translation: CASSQESGTADEKLFF.

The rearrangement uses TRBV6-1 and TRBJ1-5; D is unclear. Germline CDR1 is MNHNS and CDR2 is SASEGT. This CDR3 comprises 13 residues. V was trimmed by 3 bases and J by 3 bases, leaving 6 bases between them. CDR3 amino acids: CASSDEYNQPQHF. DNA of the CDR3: TGTGCCAGCAGTGATGAGTACAATCAGCCCCAGCATTTT.

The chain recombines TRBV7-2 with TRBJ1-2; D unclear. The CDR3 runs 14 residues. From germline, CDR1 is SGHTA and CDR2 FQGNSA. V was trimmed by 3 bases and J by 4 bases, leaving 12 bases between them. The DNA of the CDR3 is TGTGCCAGCAGCTTCTCGGTTCCTGGCTATGGCTACACCTTC. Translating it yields CASSFSVPGYGYTF.

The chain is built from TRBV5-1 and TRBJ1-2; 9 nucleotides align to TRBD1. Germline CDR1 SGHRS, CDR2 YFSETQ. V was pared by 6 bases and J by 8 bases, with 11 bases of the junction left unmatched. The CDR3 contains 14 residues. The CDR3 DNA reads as TGCGCCAGCACCGAAACAGGGGGCTTGGGAGGCTACACCTTC. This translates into CASTETGGLGGYTF.

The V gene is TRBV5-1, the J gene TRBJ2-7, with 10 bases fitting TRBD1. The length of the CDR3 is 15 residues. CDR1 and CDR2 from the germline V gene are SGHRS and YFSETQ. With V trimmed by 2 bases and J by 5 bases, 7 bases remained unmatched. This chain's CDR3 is CASSFVWDRGHEQYF. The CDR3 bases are TGCGCCAGCAGCTTCGTTTGGGACAGGGGCCACGAGCAGTACTTC.

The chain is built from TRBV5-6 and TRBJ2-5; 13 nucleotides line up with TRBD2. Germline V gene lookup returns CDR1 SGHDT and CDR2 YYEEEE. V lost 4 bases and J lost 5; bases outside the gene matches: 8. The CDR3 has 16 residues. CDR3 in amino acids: CASSLRTSGRGETQYF. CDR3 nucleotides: TGTGCCAGCAGCCTAAGGACTAGCGGGAGAGGGGAGACCCAGTACTTC. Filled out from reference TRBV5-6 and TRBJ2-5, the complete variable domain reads DAGVTQSPTHLIKTRGQQVTLRCSPKSGHDTVSWYQQALGQGPQFIFQYYEEEERQRGNFPDRFSGHQFPNYSSELNVNALLLGDSALYLCASSLRTSGRGETQYFGPGTRLLVL.

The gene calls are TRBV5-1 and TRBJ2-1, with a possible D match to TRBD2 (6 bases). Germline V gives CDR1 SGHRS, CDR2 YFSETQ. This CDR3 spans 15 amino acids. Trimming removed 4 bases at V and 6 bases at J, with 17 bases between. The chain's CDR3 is CASSPGVPRGNEQFF. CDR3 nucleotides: TGCGCCAGCAGCCCGGGTGTTCCGCGGGGCAATGAGCAGTTCTTC.

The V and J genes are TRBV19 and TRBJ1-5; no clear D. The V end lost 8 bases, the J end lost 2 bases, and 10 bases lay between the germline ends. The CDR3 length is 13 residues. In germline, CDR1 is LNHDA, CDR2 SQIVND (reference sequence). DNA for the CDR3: TGTGCCAGTTGCGTCCAAGGCAATCAGCCCCAGCATTTT. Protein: CASCVQGNQPQHF.

The CDR3 region is CATSSWDRSSYNEQFF. CDR3 bases: TGTGCCACCAGCAGCTGGGACAGGAGCTCCTACAATGAGCAGTTCTTC. The rearrangement joins TRBV15 to TRBJ2-1; 8 bases agree with TRBD1. V lost 3 bases, J lost 0 bases, and 4 bases stayed unmatched. This CDR3 region has 16 residues. Looked up from germline, CDR1 is LNHNV and CDR2 is YYDKDF (reference sequence).

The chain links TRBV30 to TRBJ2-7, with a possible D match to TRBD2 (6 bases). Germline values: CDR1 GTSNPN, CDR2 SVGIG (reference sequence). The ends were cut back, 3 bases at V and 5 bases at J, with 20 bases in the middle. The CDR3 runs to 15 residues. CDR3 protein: CAWSRGARGMHEQYF. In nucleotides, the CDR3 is TGTGCCTGGAGCCGCGGGGCCCGAGGTATGCACGAGCAGTACTTC.

The DNA for the CDR3 is TGTGCCAGCAGCGTTAGCGGGAGTCCGGGCGATGAGCAGTTCTTC. Amino acids: CASSVSGSPGDEQFF. The rearrangement links TRBV11-2 to TRBJ2-1, with 9 bases fitting TRBD2. Per the germline V gene, CDR1 is SGHAT and CDR2 is FQNNGV. This CDR3 is 15 amino acids long. V trimming: 5 bases; J trimming: 8 bases; junction bases outside the gene matches: 10.

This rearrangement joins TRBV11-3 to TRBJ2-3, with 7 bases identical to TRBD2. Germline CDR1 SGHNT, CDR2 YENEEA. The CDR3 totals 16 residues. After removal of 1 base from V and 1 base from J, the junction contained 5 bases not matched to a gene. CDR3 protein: CASSLGAGVGTDTQYF. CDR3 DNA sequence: TGTGCCAGCAGCTTAGGGGCGGGAGTCGGCACAGATACGCAGTATTTT.

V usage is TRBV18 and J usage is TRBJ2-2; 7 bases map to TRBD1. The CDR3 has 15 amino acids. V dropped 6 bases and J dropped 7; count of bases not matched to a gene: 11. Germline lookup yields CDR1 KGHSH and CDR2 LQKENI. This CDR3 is CASSLLEGAIGELFF. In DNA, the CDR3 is TGTGCCAGCTCCCTCCTTGAGGGGGCTATCGGGGAGCTGTTTTTT.

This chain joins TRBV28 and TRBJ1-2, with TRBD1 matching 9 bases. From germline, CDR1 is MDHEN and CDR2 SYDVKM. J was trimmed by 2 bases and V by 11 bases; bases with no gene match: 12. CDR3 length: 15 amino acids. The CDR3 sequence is CAAGTGLSGNYGYTF. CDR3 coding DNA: TGTGCCGCTGGGACAGGGCTTTCCGGGAACTATGGCTACACCTTC.

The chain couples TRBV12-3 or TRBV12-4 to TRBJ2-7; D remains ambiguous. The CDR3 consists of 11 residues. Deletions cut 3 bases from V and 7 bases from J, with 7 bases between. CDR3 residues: CASSFLTEQYF. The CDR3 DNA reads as TGTGCCAGCAGTTTTCTAACGGAGCAGTACTTC.

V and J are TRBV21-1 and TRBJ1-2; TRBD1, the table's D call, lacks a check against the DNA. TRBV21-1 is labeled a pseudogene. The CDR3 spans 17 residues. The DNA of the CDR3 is TGTGCCAGCAGCGAGGGAAGCGACAGGGTAATTAACTATGGCTACACCTTC. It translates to CASSEGSDRVINYGYTF.

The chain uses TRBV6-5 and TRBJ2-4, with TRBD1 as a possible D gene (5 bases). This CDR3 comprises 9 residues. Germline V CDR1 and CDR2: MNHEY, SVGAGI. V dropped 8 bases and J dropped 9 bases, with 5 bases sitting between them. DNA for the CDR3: TGTGCCAGCGGGGCCATTCAGTACTTC. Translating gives CASGAIQYF.